Shown below are 16 T cell receptor beta chains from a single sample sequenced in a study of T-cell reconstitution after alpha-beta-depleted transplantation in children. The TCRbeta library incorporated unique molecular identifiers. Each CDR3 protein is one row after TCRdb ran MiXCR on the PCR reads. The table includes hundreds of thousands of distinct CDR3 sequences, roughly 15% detected once. Sequencing was performed on PBMCs from the stem cell graft donor, taken from the stem cell graft. Receptor source: a human donor who donated a stem cell graft to a child with acute myeloid leukemia.

In this sample, this clonotype turned up many times. The chain couples TRBV6-5 to TRBJ2-1; 8 positions match TRBD1. This CDR3 region has 15 residues. The junction had 7 bases not matched to a gene; V was cut back by 2 bases and J by 7 bases. Germline CDR1 MNHEY, CDR2 SVGAGI. CDR3 sequence reads: CASSYPGQERNEQFF. The CDR3 nucleotides are TGTGCCAGCAGTTACCCGGGACAGGAGCGGAATGAGCAGTTCTTC.

The V gene is TRBV12-3 or TRBV12-4, the J gene TRBJ1-1, with D uncertain. The V end lost 6 bases, the J end lost 6 bases, and 14 bases lay between the germline ends. The CDR3 runs 13 residues. The CDR3: CASRWVAGAEAFF. In DNA, the CDR3 is TGTGCCAGCAGGTGGGTGGCGGGAGCTGAAGCTTTCTTT.

As to this clonotype: A junction end diverges from the germline sequence, so it may reflect a read error. V usage is TRBV27 and J usage is TRBJ1-4; D unresolved. Germline CDR1 is MNHEY and CDR2 is SMNVEV (reference sequence). The CDR3 length is 14 residues. CDR3 bases: TGTGCCAGCCGCGGGTGGAGCGAAAATGAAAAACTGTCTTTT. It translates to CASRGWSENEKLSF.

This clonotype was counted many times. V is TRBV6-1 and J is TRBJ2-1, with TRBD2 matching over 14 bases. The CDR3 runs to 15 residues. CDR1 and CDR2 from the germline V gene are MNHNS and SASEGT. With V trimmed by 6 bases and J by 9 bases, 7 bases remained unmatched. This CDR3 is CASRPRGLAGVEQFF. In nucleotides, the CDR3 is TGTGCCAGCAGACCGCGGGGACTAGCGGGGGTTGAGCAGTTCTTC.

At least ten counts were recorded for this clonotype. This chain connects TRBV10-3 to TRBJ2-5; D may be TRBD1 (5 bases). With 0 bases removed from V and 5 bases from J, the gap between germline ends came to 16 bases. Germline V gene sequence: CDR1 ENHRY, CDR2 SYGVKD. This CDR3 region has 16 residues. CDR3 sequence: CAISESTGRERETQYF. The CDR3 DNA is TGTGCCATCAGTGAGTCAACAGGCCGAGAAAGGGAGACCCAGTACTTC.

The rearrangement joins TRBV12-3 or TRBV12-4 to TRBJ2-7, with 8 bases that match TRBD2. CDR3 size: 14 residues. V lost 4 bases to trimming and J lost 4 bases; unmatched junction nucleotides: 6. CDR3 coding DNA: TGTGCCAGCAGTTCGGGACTAGGGGGTTACGAGCAGTACTTC. As protein: CASSSGLGGYEQYF.

This clonotype was seen ten or more times. The chain uses TRBV7-2 and TRBJ2-7, with D tentatively TRBD1 (5 bases). Per germline, CDR1 SGHTA and CDR2 FQGNSA. The V end was cut by 0 bases, the J end by 0 bases, with 9 bases between. The CDR3 length is 15 residues. The CDR3 DNA is TGTGCCAGCAGCTTAGCCCAGGGTACCTCCTACGAGCAGTACTTC. The encoded protein is CASSLAQGTSYEQYF. The whole variable domain, filled in from reference TRBV7-2 and TRBJ2-7, reads GAGVSQSPSNKVTEKGKDVELRCDPISGHTALYWYRQSLGQGLEFLIYFQGNSAPDKSGLPSDRFSAERTGGSVSTLTIQRTQQEDSAVYLCASSLAQGTSYEQYFGPGTRLTVT.

As for this clonotype: Its ends do not fully match the called genes, so a read error is possible. This CDR3 is CASSGQAKTGELFF. In nucleotides, the CDR3 is TGTGCCAGCAGTGGGCAGGCGAAAACCGGGGAGCTGTTTTTT. The chain employs TRBV6-1 and TRBJ2-2; D not resolved. Germline-derived CDR1 and CDR2 are MNHNS and SASEGT. There are 14 residues in the CDR3.

This clonotype was found many times. This chain links TRBV4-3 with TRBJ2-7; D uncertain. Germline V gene data show CDR1 as LGHNA and CDR2 as YSLEER. Trimming took off 1 base at V and 0 bases at J, with 13 bases between the two ends. The CDR3 spans 16 residues. CDR3 residues: CASSQATSSSSYEQYF. CDR3 nucleotide sequence: TGCGCCAGCAGCCAAGCGACGTCCTCTTCCTCCTACGAGCAGTACTTC.

The sample holds a few counts of this clonotype. The rearrangement joins TRBV7-9 to TRBJ2-1, with D perhaps TRBD1 or TRBD2 (5 bases each). Germline loops: CDR1 SEHNR, CDR2 FQNEAQ (reference sequence). This CDR3 region has 16 residues. V lost 2 bases, J lost 4 bases, and 15 bases lay in between. Here the CDR3 reads CASSLTGKGFYNEQFF. The CDR3 nucleotides read TGTGCCAGCAGCTTAACCGGGAAGGGGTTTTACAATGAGCAGTTCTTC.

The V call is TRBV29-1, the J call TRBJ2-7; D remains ambiguous. V was clipped by 6 bases and J by 1 base, with 13 bases between them. Germline CDR1 and CDR2: SQVTM and ANQGSEA. This CDR3 is built from 13 residues. The CDR3 nucleotides are TGCAGCGTGTCGAAGGGAAGGTCCTACGAGCAGTACTTC. This sequence encodes CSVSKGRSYEQYF.

This clonotype appeared many times. This chain joins TRBV20-1 and TRBJ2-7; TRBD2 agrees at 13 bases. The V gene end was trimmed by 4 bases and the J gene end by 4 bases; junction bases not matched to a gene: 4. The CDR3 totals 14 residues. Per the germline V gene, CDR1 is DFQATT and CDR2 is SNEGSKA (reference sequence). As DNA, the CDR3 is TGCAGTGCTAAGATGGGACTAGCGGGGTACGAGCAGTACTTC. Protein: CSAKMGLAGYEQYF.

This clonotype has just a few counts. The chain links TRBV7-9 to TRBJ2-5, with TRBD2 identical over 16 bases. The CDR3 length is 17 residues. Germline CDR1 reads SEHNR; CDR2 reads FQNEAQ (reference sequence). The J segment lost 3 bases and the V segment lost 4 bases, leaving 5 bases of the junction unmatched. The CDR3 is CASSYPGLAGGKETQYF. CDR3 sequence (DNA): TGTGCCAGCAGCTACCCGGGACTAGCGGGGGGGAAAGAGACCCAGTACTTC.

This clonotype was counted at least ten times. The chain uses TRBV29-1 and TRBJ1-1; D may be TRBD1 (5 bases). Germline assignment: CDR1 SQVTM and CDR2 ANQGSEA. Between the trimmed V and J ends, which lost 5 bases and 7 bases, there was a span of 17 bases. The CDR3 covers 13 residues. The CDR3 region has the DNA TGCAGCGTTAAAGGAGGGGTGAAAGGTGAAGCTTTCTTT. This codes for CSVKGGVKGEAFF.

In this sample, this clonotype turned up a few times. This chain links TRBV5-4 with TRBJ2-3; D is unclear. This CDR3 is built from 12 residues. The V and J ends lost 4 bases and 10 bases respectively, with 13 bases between them. The germline V gene has CDR1 SGHNT and CDR2 YYREEE (reference sequence). CDR3 bases: TGTGCCAGCAGCGACCCCCAACGAGCGCAGTATTTT. Encoded protein: CASSDPQRAQYF.

The V and J genes are TRBV5-1 and TRBJ1-1, with TRBD1 matching over 7 bases. V lost 2 bases and J lost 5; bases outside the gene matches: 9. The CDR3 length is 15 residues. In germline, CDR1 is SGHRS, CDR2 YFSETQ. CDR3 DNA: TGCGCCAGCAGCTTTACCGACAGGGTTGGGACTGAAGCTTTCTTT. Amino acids: CASSFTDRVGTEAFF.